This T cell receptor (beta chain) was recorded in a study of blood T cell repertoires in COVID-19. The CDR3 runs 15 residues. Looked up from germline, CDR1 is MDHEN and CDR2 is SYDVKM. The V gene end was trimmed by 6 bases and the J gene end by 1 base; junction bases not matched to a gene: 3. Profiling relied on immunoSEQ multiplex PCR, and the TCRdb table lists in-frame clones only, not all of them. The profile shows about 430,000 clones, roughly 84% of them singletons. Cohorts were determined from participant-reported clinical history. Participants classified as exposed had met a COVID-19 case within 2 weeks before study entry.

This clonotype originated in a woman in her late teens or twenties who had been exposed to COVID-19. Material for sequencing was PBMCs or T cells enriched from blood (not recorded which). This chain uses TRBV28 with TRBJ2-1, with 10 bases fitting TRBD2. For the CDR3, the DNA is TGTGCCAGCAGACGAGCGGGAGGGTCCTACAATGAGCAGTTCTTC. It translates to CASRRAGGSYNEQFF. Full variable domain (outside the CDR3, taken from reference TRBV28 and TRBJ2-1): DVKVTQSSRYLVKRTGEKVFLECVQDMDHENMFWYRQDPGLGLRLIYFSYDVKMKEKGDIPEGYSVSREKKERFSLILESASTNQTSMYLCASRRAGGSYNEQFFGPGTRLTVL.